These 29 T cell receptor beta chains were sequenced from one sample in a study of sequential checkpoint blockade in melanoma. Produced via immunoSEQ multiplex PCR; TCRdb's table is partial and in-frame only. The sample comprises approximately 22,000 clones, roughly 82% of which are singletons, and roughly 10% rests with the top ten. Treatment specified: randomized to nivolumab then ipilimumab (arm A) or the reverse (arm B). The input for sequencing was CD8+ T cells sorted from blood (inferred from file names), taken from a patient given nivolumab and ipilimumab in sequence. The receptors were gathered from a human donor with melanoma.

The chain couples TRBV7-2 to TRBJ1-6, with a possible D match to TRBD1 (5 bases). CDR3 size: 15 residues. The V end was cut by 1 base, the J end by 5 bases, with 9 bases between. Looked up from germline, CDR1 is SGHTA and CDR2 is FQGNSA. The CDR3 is CASSLVQGNNSPLHF. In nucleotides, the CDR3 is TGTGCCAGCAGCTTAGTGCAGGGTAATAATTCACCCCTCCACTTT.

This chain's CDR3 is CASSFGRVGTNTGELFF. DNA for the CDR3: TGTGCCAGCAGCTTTGGGCGCGTGGGGACAAACACCGGGGAGCTGTTTTTT. This chain connects TRBV7-2 to TRBJ2-2; a weak D match, TRBD1 (6 bases). Germline V CDR1 and CDR2: SGHTA, FQGNSA. This CDR3 comprises 17 residues. Trimming took off 3 bases at V and 2 bases at J, with 16 bases between the two ends. The complete variable domain, with remaining parts taken from reference TRBV7-2 and TRBJ2-2, reads GAGVSQSPSNKVTEKGKDVELRCDPISGHTALYWYRQSLGQGLEFLIYFQGNSAPDKSGLPSDRFSAERTGGSVSTLTIQRTQQEDSAVYLCASSFGRVGTNTGELFFGEGSRLTVL.

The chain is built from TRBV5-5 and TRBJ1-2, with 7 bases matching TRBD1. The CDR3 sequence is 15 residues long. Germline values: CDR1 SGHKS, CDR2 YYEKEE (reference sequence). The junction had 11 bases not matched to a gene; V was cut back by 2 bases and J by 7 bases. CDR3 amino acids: CASSLGGAGPGGYTF. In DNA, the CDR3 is TGTGCCAGCAGCTTAGGGGGCGCGGGACCCGGTGGCTACACCTTC.

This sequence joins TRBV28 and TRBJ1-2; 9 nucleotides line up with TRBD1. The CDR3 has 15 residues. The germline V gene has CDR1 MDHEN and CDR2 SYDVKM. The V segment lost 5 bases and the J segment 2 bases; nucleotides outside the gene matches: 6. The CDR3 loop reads CASSQTGTGNYGYTF. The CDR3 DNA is TGTGCCAGCAGTCAAACCGGGACAGGGAACTATGGCTACACCTTC.

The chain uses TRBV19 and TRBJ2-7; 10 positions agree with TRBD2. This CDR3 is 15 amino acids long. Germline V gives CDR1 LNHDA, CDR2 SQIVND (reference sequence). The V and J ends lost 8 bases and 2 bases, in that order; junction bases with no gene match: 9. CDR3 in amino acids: CASGGSGRGTYEQYF. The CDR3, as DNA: TGTGCCAGTGGAGGCAGCGGGAGGGGCACCTACGAGCAGTACTTC. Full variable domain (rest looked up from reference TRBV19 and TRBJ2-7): DGGITQSPKYLFRKEGQNVTLSCEQNLNHDAMYWYRQDPGQGLRLIYYSQIVNDFQKGDIAEGYSVSREKKESFPLTVTSAQKNPTAFYLCASGGSGRGTYEQYFGPGTRLTVT.

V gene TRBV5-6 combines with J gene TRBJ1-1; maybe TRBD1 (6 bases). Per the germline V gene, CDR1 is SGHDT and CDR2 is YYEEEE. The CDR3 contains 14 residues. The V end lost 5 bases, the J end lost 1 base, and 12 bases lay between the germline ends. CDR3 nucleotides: TGTGCCAGCAGAACCCGGACAGAGAACACTGAAGCTTTCTTT. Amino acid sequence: CASRTRTENTEAFF. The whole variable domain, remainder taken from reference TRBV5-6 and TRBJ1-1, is DAGVTQSPTHLIKTRGQQVTLRCSPKSGHDTVSWYQQALGQGPQFIFQYYEEEERQRGNFPDRFSGHQFPNYSSELNVNALLLGDSALYLCASRTRTENTEAFFGQGTRLTVV.

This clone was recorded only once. The CDR3 here is CASSPPGGLGYGYTF. The CDR3 nucleotides read TGTGCCAGCAGTCCTCCGGGGGGACTCGGCTATGGCTACACCTTC. This rearrangement joins TRBV28 to TRBJ1-2; D possibly corresponds to TRBD1 (5 bases). The CDR3 is 15 residues long. The germline gives CDR1 MDHEN, CDR2 SYDVKM. V dropped 5 bases and J dropped 4 bases, with 17 bases sitting between them.

This CDR3 reads CASSLAGGGEQYF. As DNA, the CDR3 is TGTGCCAGCAGCTTAGCGGGGGGTGGGGAGCAGTACTTC. The chain employs TRBV7-9 and TRBJ2-7; maybe TRBD2 (6 bases). This CDR3 has 13 amino acids. The V end was cut by 0 bases, the J end by 7 bases, with 10 bases between. The germline V gene has CDR1 SEHNR and CDR2 FQNEAQ (reference sequence).

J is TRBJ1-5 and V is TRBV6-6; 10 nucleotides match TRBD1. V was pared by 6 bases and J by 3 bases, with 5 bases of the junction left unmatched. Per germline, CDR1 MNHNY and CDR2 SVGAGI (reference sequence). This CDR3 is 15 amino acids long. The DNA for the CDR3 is TGTGCCAGCAGAAACGGACAGGGGGTCAATCAGCCCCAGCATTTT. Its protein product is CASRNGQGVNQPQHF.

The CDR3 sequence: CASKRDGQIQKTQYF. CDR3 coding DNA: TGTGCCAGCAAGAGAGACGGACAGATCCAGAAGACCCAGTACTTC. The chain links TRBV5-5 to TRBJ2-5, with D possibly TRBD1 on 6 matching bases. The CDR3 is 15 amino acids. The V end lost 6 bases, the J end lost 6 bases, and 21 bases lay between the germline ends. Germline V CDR1 and CDR2: SGHKS, YYEKEE (reference sequence).

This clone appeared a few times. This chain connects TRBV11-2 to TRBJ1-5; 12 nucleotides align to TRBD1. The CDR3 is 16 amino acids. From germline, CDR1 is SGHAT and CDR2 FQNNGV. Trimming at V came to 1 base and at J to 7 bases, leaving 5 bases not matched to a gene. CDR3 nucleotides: TGTGCCAGCAGCTTAGGGGACAGGGGGCTTGGACAGCCCCAGCATTTT. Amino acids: CASSLGDRGLGQPQHF.

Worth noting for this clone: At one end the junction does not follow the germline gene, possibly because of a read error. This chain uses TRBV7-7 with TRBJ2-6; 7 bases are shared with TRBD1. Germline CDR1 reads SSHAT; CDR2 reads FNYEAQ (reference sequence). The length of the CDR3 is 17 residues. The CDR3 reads CASSPRQGLSGANVLTF. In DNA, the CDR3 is TGTGCTAGCAGCCCCAGACAGGGTCTCTCTGGGGCCAACGTCCTGACTTTC.

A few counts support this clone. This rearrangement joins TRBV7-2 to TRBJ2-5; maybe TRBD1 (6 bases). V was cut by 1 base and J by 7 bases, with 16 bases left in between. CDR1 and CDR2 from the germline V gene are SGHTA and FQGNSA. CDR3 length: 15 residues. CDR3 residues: CASSLEQGQVGTQYF. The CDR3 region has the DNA TGTGCCAGCAGCTTAGAACAGGGTCAGGTAGGGACCCAGTACTTC.

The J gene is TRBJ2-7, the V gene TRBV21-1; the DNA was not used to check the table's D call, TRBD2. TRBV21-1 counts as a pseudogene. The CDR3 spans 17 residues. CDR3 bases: TGTGCCAGCACCCTACGTCACGGGGGGCAGGGGTCCTACGAGCAGTACTTC. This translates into CASTLRHGGQGSYEQYF.

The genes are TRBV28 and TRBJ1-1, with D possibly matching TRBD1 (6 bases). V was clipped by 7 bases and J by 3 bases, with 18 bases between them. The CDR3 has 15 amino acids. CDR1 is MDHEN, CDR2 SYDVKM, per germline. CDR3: CASNRPGTIHTEAFF. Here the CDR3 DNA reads TGTGCCAGCAATCGACCCGGGACAATCCACACTGAAGCTTTCTTT.

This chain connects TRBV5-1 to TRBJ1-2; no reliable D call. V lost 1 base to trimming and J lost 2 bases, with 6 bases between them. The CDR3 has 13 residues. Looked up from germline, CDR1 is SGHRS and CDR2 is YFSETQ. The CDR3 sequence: CASSLSTNYGYTF. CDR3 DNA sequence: TGCGCCAGCAGCTTGTCTACGAACTATGGCTACACCTTC.

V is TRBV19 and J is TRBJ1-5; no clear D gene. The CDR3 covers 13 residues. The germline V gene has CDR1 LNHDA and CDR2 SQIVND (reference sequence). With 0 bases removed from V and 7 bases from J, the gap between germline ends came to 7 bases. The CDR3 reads CASSIDLAQPQHF. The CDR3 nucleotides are TGTGCCAGTAGTATAGATCTGGCCCAGCCCCAGCATTTT.

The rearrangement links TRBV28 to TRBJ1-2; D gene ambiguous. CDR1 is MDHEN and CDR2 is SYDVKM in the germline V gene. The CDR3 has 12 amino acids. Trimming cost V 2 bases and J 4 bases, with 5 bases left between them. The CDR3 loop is CASSLLPYGYTF. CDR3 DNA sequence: TGTGCCAGCAGTTTACTACCCTATGGCTACACCTTC.

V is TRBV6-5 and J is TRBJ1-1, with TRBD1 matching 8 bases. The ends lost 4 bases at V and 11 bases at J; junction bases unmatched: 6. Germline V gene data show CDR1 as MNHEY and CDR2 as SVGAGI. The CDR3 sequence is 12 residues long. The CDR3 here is CASSSQGARAFF. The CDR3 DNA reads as TGTGCCAGCAGTTCCCAGGGGGCACGGGCTTTCTTT.

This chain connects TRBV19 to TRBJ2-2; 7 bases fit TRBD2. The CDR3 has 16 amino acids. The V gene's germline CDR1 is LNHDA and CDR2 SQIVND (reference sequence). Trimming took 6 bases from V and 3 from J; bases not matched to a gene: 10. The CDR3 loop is CASSPPGGRDTGELFF. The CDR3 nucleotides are TGTGCCAGTAGCCCGCCCGGCGGGAGAGACACCGGGGAGCTGTTTTTT.

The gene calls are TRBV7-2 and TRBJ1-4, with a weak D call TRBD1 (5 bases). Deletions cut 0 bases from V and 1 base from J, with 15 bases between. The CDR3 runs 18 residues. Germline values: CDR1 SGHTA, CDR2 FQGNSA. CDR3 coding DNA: TGTGCCAGCAGCTTAGCGCTGGCAGGGTGGGGAACTAATGAAAAACTGTTTTTT. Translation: CASSLALAGWGTNEKLFF. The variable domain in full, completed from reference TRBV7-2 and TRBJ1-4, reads GAGVSQSPSNKVTEKGKDVELRCDPISGHTALYWYRQSLGQGLEFLIYFQGNSAPDKSGLPSDRFSAERTGGSVSTLTIQRTQQEDSAVYLCASSLALAGWGTNEKLFFGSGTQLSVL.

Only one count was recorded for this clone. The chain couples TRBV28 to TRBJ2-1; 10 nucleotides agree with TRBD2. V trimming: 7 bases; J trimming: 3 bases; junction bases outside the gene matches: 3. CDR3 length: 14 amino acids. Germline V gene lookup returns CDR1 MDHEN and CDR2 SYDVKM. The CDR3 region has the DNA TGTGCCAGCATTGCTAGCGGGAGCTACAATGAGCAGTTCTTC. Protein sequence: CASIASGSYNEQFF.

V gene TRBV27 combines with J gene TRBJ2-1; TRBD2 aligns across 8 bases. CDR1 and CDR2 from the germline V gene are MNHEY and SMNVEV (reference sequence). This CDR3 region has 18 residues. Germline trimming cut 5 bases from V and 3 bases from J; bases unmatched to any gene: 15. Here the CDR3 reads CASSPRAGGLGGYNEQFF. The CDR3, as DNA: TGTGCCAGCAGTCCCCGGGCGGGAGGCCTTGGAGGCTACAATGAGCAGTTCTTC.

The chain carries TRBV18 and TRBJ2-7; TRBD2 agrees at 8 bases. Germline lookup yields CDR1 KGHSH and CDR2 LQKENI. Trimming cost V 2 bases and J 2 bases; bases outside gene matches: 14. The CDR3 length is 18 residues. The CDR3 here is CASSPTASGSPPTYEQYF. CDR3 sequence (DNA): TGTGCCAGCTCACCAACCGCTAGCGGGTCTCCACCGACCTACGAGCAGTACTTC.

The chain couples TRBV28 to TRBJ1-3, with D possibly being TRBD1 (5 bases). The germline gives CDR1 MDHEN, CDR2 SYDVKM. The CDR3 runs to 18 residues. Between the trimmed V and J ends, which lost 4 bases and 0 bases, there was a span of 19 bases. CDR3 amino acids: CASSSGGVPTYSGNTIYF. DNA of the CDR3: TGTGCCAGCAGTTCCGGAGGGGTCCCCACTTACTCTGGAAACACCATATATTTT.

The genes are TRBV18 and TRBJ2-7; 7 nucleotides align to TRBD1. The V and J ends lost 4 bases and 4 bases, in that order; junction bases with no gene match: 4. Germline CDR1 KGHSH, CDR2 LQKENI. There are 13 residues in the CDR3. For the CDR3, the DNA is TGTGCCAGCTCACTCGGGACAGATTACGAGCAGTACTTC. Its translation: CASSLGTDYEQYF.

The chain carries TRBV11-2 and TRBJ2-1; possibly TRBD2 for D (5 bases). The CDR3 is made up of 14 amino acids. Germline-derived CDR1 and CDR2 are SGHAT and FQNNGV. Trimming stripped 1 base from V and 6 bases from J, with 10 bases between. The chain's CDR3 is CASSLVGVGNEQFF. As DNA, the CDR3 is TGTGCCAGCAGCTTAGTGGGAGTAGGCAATGAGCAGTTCTTC.

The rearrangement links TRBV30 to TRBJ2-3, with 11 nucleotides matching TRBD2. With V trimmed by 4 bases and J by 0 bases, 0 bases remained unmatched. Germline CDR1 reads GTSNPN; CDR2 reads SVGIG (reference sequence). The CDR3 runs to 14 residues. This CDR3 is CAWTSGRSTDTQYF. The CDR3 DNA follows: TGTGCCTGGACTAGCGGGAGGAGCACAGATACGCAGTATTTT.

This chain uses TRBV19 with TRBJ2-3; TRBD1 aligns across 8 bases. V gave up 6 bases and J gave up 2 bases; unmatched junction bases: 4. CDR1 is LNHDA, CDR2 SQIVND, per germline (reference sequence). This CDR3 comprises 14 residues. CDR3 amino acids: CASRDRGTTDTQYF. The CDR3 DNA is TGTGCCAGTAGAGACAGGGGTACCACAGATACGCAGTATTTT.